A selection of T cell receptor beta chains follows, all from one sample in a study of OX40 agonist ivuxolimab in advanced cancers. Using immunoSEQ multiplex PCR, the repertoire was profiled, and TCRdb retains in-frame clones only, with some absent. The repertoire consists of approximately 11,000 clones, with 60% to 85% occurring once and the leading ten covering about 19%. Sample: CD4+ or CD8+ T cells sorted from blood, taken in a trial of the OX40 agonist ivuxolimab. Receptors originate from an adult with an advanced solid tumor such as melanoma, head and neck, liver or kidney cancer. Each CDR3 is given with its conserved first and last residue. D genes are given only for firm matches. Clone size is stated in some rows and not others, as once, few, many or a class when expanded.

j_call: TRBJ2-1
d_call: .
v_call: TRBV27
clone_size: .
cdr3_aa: CASGVGSYNEQFF
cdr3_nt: TGTGCCAGCGGGGTGGGTTCCTACAATGAGCAGTTCTTC

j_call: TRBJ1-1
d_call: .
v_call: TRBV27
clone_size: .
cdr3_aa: CASSLFSGGLEAFF
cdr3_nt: TGTGCCAGCAGTTTATTTTCAGGAGGGTTGGAGGCTTTCTTT

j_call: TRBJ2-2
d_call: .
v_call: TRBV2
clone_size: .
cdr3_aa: CASITELSLTGELFF
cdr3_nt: TGTGCCAGCATCACCGAACTCTCGCTAACCGGGGAGCTGTTTTTT

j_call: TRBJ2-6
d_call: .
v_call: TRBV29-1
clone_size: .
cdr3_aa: CSVEDLSAGANVLTF
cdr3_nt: TGCAGCGTTGAAGATCTATCAGCTGGGGCCAACGTCCTGACTTTC

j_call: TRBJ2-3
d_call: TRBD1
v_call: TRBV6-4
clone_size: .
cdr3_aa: CASSDGQGGDTQYF
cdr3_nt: TGTGCCAGCAGTGACGGACAGGGGGGAGATACGCAGTATTTT

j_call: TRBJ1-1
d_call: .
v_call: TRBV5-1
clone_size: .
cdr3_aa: CASSLSGPPTEAFF
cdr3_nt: TGCGCCAGCAGCTTGAGTGGACCCCCGACTGAAGCTTTCTTT

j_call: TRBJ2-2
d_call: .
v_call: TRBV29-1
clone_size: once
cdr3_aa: CSVIGENTGELFF
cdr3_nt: TGCAGCGTTATAGGGGAGAACACCGGGGAGCTGTTTTTT

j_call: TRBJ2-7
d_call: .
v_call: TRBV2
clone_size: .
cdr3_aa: CASSEGLAQVYEQYF
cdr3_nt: TGTGCCAGCAGTGAAGGTCTCGCCCAAGTCTACGAGCAGTACTTC

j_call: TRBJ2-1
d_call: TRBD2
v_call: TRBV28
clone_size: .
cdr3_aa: CASSILADNEQFF
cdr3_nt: TGTGCCAGCAGTATACTAGCGGACAATGAGCAGTTCTTC

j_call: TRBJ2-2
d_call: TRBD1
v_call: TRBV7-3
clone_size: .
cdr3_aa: CASTLTGGPSGELFF
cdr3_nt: TGTGCCAGCACCCTGACAGGGGGCCCGTCCGGGGAGCTGTTTTTT

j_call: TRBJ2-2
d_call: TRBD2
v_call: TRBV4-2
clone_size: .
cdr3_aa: CASSQVPSGRRDDGELFF
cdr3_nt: TGTGCCAGCAGCCAAGTCCCTAGCGGGAGGAGAGATGACGGGGAGCTGTTTTTT

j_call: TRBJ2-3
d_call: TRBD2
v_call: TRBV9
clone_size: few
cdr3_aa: CASSDSGRGADTQYF
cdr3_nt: TGTGCCAGCAGCGATAGCGGGAGGGGGGCAGATACGCAGTATTTT

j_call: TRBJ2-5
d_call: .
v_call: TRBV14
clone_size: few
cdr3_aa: CASSPRRAQQETQYF
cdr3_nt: TGTGCCAGCAGCCCGCGCAGGGCCCAGCAGGAGACCCAGTACTTC

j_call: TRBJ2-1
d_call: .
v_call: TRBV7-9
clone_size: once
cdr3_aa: CASSYPNEQFF
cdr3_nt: TGTGCCAGCAGCTATCCCAATGAGCAGTTCTTC

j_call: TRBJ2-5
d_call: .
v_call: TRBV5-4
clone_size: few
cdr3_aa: CASSRNREIDTQYF
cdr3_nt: TGTGCCAGCAGCCGCAACAGGGAAATAGACACCCAGTACTTC

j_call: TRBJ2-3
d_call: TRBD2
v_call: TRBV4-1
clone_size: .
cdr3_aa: CASSQDELAGTDTQYF
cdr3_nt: TGCGCCAGCAGCCAAGATGAACTAGCGGGGACAGATACGCAGTATTTT

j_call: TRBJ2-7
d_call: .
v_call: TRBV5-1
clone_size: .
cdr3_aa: CASSLGYEQYF
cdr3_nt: TGCGCCAGCAGCTTGGGGTACGAGCAGTACTTC

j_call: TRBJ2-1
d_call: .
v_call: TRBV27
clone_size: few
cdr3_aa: CASSLSRTGTDYAGSYNEQFF
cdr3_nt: TGTGCCAGCAGTTTATCTAGAACCGGGACGGATTATGCCGGCTCCTACAATGAGCAGTTCTTC

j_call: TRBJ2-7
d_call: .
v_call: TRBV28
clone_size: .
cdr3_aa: CASSLLDSPYEQYF
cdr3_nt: TGTGCCAGCAGTTTACTGGACAGCCCCTACGAGCAGTACTTC

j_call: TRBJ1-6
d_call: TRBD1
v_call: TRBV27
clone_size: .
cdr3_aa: CASRGQQKMSYNSPLHF
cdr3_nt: TGTGCCAGCAGGGGACAGCAGAAAATGTCCTATAATTCACCCCTCCACTTT

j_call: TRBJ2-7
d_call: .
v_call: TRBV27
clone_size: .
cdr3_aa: CASTQQAAGSYEQYF
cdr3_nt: TGTGCCAGCACCCAACAAGCCGCCGGCTCCTACGAGCAGTACTTC

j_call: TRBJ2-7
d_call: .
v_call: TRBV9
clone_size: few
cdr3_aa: CASSGAQGREQYF
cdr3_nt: TGTGCCAGCAGCGGGGCTCAGGGTCGCGAGCAGTACTTC

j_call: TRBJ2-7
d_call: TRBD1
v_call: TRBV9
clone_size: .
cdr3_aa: CASTQDRGCLADSYEQYF
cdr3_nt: TGTGCCAGCACCCAGGACAGGGGTTGTCTAGCGGACTCCTACGAGCAGTACTTC

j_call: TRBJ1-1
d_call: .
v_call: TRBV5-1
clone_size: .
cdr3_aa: CASTATLGTEAFF
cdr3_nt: TGCGCCAGCACTGCAACGTTGGGTACTGAAGCTTTCTTT

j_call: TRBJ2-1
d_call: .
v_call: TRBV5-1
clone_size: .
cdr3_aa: CASSLHRDRTSYNEQFF
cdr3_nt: TGCGCCAGCAGCTTGCACCGGGACCGGACGTCCTACAATGAGCAGTTCTTC

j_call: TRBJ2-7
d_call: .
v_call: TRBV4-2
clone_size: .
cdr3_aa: CASSQDIGAFPPEVVEQYF
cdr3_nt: TGTGCCAGCAGCCAAGATATTGGAGCGTTCCCTCCTGAGGTGGTCGAGCAGTACTTC

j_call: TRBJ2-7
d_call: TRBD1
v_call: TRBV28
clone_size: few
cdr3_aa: CASGRKGTGRREQYF
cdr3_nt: TGTGCCAGCGGGCGTAAAGGGACAGGGAGACGCGAGCAGTACTTC

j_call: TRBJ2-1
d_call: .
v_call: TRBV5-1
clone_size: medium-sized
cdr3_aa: CASSLAGEQFF
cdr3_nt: TGCGCCAGCAGCTTGGCCGGTGAGCAGTTCTTC

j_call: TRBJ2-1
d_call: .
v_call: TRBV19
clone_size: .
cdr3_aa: CASSRGDYEQFF
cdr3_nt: TGTGCCAGCAGTAGGGGGGATTATGAGCAGTTCTTC

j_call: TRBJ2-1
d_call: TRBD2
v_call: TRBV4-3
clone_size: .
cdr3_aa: CASSQDQRGTYNEQFF
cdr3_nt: TGCGCCAGCAGCCAAGATCAGCGGGGGACCTACAATGAGCAGTTCTTC

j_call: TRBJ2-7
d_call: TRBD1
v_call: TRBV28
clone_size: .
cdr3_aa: CASSSDRGLSVRYEQYF
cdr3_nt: TGTGCCAGCAGTTCAGACAGGGGGCTATCAGTCCGCTACGAGCAGTACTTC

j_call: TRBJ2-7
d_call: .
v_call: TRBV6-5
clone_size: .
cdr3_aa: CASSYGTLLTPGEQYF
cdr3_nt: TGTGCCAGCAGTTACGGGACGCTTCTAACCCCAGGCGAGCAGTACTTC

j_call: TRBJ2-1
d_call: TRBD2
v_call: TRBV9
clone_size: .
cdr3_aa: CASSVGLAGVRNEQFF
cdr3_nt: TGTGCCAGCAGCGTAGGGCTAGCGGGAGTGCGTAATGAGCAGTTCTTC

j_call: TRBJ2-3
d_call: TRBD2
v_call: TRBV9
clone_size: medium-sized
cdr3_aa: CASSVVGGTDTQYF
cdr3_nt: TGTGCCAGCAGCGTAGTGGGGGGGACAGATACGCAGTATTTT

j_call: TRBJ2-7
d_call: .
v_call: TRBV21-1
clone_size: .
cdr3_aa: CASSKRKGKNYEQYF
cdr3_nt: TGTGCCAGCAGCAAAAGAAAAGGGAAAAACTACGAGCAGTACTTC

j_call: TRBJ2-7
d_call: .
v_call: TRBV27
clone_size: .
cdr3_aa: CASSPGEGSGYEQYF
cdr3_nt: TGTGCCAGCAGTCCAGGAGAGGGGAGTGGGTACGAGCAGTACTTC

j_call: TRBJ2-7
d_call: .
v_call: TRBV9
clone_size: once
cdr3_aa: CASSVEGSAMGEQYF
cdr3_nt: TGTGCCAGCAGCGTAGAGGGGTCCGCGATGGGCGAGCAGTACTTC